This T cell receptor beta chain is from a study of cytomegalovirus exposure and HLA in healthy donors. Points from the study as a whole: In a later analysis, first-cohort TCR clusters were found to tend to co-occur in the 120 validation repertoires. The study labeled about 160 TCR beta chains cytomegalovirus-associated.

This clone was counted between two and nine times. Its antigen is not identified. Only in-frame clones appear in the TCRdb table, and some are missing; sequencing was by immunoSEQ multiplex PCR. Of under 75,000 clones detected, about 92% appear once; the ten largest clones hold approximately 5%. This CDR3 contains 16 residues. The germline V gene has CDR1 SGHAT and CDR2 FQNNGV. The V gene lost 0 bases and the J gene lost 2 bases, with 14 bases spanning the gap. This chain uses TRBV11-2 with TRBJ2-7; D remains unclear. This clonotype originated in a man aged 18-30 years in good health and CMV-seropositive. The sequencing input was PBMCs. The CDR3 protein is CASSLDRLPRTYEQYF. The CDR3 region has the DNA TGTGCCAGCAGCTTAGATCGCCTACCGCGAACCTACGAGCAGTACTTC. Based on the CDR3 plus reference TRBV11-2 and TRBJ2-7, the full variable domain is EAGVAQSPRYKIIEKRQSVAFWCNPISGHATLYWYQQILGQGPKLLIQFQNNGVVDDSQLPKDRFSAERLKGVDSTLKIQPAKLEDSAVYLCASSLDRLPRTYEQYFGPGTRLTVT.